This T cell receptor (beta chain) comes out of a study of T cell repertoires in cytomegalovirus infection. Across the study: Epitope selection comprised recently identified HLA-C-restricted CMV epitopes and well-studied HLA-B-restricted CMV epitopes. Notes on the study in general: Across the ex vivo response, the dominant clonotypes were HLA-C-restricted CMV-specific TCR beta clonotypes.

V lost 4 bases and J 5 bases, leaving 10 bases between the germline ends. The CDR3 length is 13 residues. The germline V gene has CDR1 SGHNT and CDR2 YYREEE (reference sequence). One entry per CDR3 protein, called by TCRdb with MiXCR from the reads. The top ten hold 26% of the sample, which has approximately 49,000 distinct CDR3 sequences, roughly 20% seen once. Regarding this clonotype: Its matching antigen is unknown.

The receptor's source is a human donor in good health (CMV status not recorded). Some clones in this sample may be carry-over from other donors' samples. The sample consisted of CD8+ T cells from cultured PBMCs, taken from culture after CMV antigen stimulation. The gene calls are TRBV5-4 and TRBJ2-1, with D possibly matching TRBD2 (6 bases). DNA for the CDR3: TGTGCCAGCAGCAGGGACTGGGACAATGAGCAGTTCTTC. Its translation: CASSRDWDNEQFF.